This T cell receptor beta chain originates from a study of beta chain features in type 1 diabetes. The study, taken as a whole, reports: Insertions at VDJ junctions were less frequent in type 1 diabetes patients. These patients also deleted more nucleotides at the same junctions. TCRB CDR3s were moderately but significantly shorter in Type 1 diabetes patients in all four CD4+ subsets. Any HLA type influence on TCRB rearrangement was left unresolved here. PCR may have favored shorter templates equally in patients and controls.

Expressed TCRB transcripts were sequenced, since all the RNA that had been isolated was reverse transcribed. Sequencing used immunoSEQ multiplex PCR; TCRdb keeps in-frame clones, though not all of them. The sample carries 200,000 to 300,000 clones, about 20% recorded once. This clone was counted a few times. The antigen is unknown. Via the markers CD45RO/CCR7/CD25/CD127/CD95/CD27, stem cell-like memory, regulatory, central memory and naive CD4+ cells were sorted. V gave up 6 bases and J gave up 7 bases; unmatched junction bases: 7. CDR3 length: 14 residues. The germline V gene has CDR1 MDHEN and CDR2 SYDVKM.

Input material: naive CD4+ T cells from blood. The genes are TRBV28 and TRBJ2-7; TRBD2 aligns across 12 bases. The sequence was collected from a middle-aged woman with type 1 diabetes. CDR3 amino acids: CASRLAGGPWEQYF. The CDR3 region has the DNA TGTGCCAGCAGGCTAGCGGGAGGGCCTTGGGAGCAGTACTTC.